Detailed here is one TCR beta chain. This table comes from immunoSEQ multiplex PCR, and its TCRdb copy is limited to in-frame clones, with some not included. The repertoire holds about 160,000 clones, with approximately 86% as singletons. The record originates from a study of blood T cell repertoires in COVID-19. The V segment lost 0 bases and the J segment 0 bases; nucleotides outside the gene matches: 5. The CDR3 length is 17 residues. From germline, CDR1 is SGHTA and CDR2 FQGNSA. The chain recombines TRBV7-2 with TRBJ2-1, with 7 positions matching TRBD2. This receptor was taken from a man aged 65 to 79 with acute or convalescent COVID-19. The specimen was peripheral blood. The CDR3 protein is CASSLALGGSSYNEQFF. CDR3 DNA: TGTGCCAGCAGCTTAGCACTCGGGGGGAGCTCCTACAATGAGCAGTTCTTC.